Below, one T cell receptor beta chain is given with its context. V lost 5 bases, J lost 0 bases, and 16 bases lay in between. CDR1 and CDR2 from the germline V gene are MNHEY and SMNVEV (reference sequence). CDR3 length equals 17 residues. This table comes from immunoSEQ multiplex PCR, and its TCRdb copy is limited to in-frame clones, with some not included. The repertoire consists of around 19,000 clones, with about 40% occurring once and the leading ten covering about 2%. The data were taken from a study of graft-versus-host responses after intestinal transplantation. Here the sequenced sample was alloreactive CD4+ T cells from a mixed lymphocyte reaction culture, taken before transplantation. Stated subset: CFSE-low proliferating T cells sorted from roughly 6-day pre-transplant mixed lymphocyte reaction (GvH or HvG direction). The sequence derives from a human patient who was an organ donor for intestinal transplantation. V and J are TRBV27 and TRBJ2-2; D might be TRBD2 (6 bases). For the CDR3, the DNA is TGTGCCAGCAGTAAGGGTAGCGGATACGCGAACACCGGGGAGCTGTTTTTT. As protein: CASSKGSGYANTGELFF.